This T cell receptor beta chain was sequenced for a study of neurological immune-mediated disorders. Study results and limitations: Multiple sclerosis patients had less TCR clonal expansion than even healthy controls, unlike HTLV-1-associated myelopathy. Among expanded clones, no CDR3 amino acid sequences were shared across subjects, a pattern suggesting private repertoires in all groups. On phylogenetic grouping, the repertoires of 18 of 34 multiple sclerosis patients fell within one related-CDR3 cluster, constituting a possible signature.

The CDR3 runs to 13 residues. V lost 6 bases, J lost 7 bases, and 15 bases lay in between. The germline CDR1 and CDR2 sequences are PRHDT and FYEKMQ (reference sequence). As for the cDNA, it was generated by 5'RACE with 10-nucleotide random UMIs. Using its own MiXCR run on the 5' RACE reads, TCRdb lists one record per CDR3 protein. The table has fewer than 80,000 distinct CDR3 sequences, around 5% seen once; the top ten hold roughly 3.4%. This clonotype was observed many times. Its antigen is still unknown. The sample consisted of PBMCs. This receptor was obtained from a woman in her forties or fifties with multiple sclerosis. This sequence joins TRBV13 and TRBJ2-5; D not resolved. The CDR3 loop reads CASRREVDRTQYF. In nucleotides, the CDR3 is TGTGCCAGCAGACGAGAGGTAGATCGGACCCAGTACTTC. Full variable domain (remainder filled in from reference TRBV13 and TRBJ2-5): AAGVIQSPRHLIKEKRETATLKCYPIPRHDTVYWYQQGPGQDPQFLISFYEKMQSDKGSIPDRFSAQQFSDYHSELNMSSLELGDSALYFCASRREVDRTQYFGPGTRLLVL.